The clone carrying this T cell receptor (beta chain) was seen a handful of times. Its antigen is unidentified. The data derive from a study of cytomegalovirus exposure and HLA in healthy donors. A multiplex PCR was run with 60 Vbeta primers and 13 Jbeta primers. Authors' analysis steps: Some 80 million unique TCR beta chains, roughly 10 million shared, were counted in a later analysis. Sequenced by immunoSEQ multiplex PCR; TCRdb stores in-frame clones only, minus some. V, J and clone size were drawn from that table, and D and trimming were deduced from the DNA. The data contain some 180,000 clones, 80% of them singletons. The CDR3 is 18 residues long. Trimming cost V 8 bases and J 2 bases, with 25 bases left between them. In germline, CDR1 is SEHNR, CDR2 FQNEAQ (reference sequence). Likely unrecorded immune exposures existed in these nominally healthy donors. Study conclusions and caveats: Among donors in an Asian-associated ancestry cluster, a later analysis reportedly found fewer N-insertions than the roughly 670-donor mean. Confirmation was obtained in vitro that a few CMV-associated chains are specific for CMV antigens.

The rearrangement links TRBV7-9 to TRBJ2-1, with a weak D call TRBD2 (7 bases). The clonotype was recovered from a girl aged 10-17 years in good health and CMV-seropositive. Sequencing was carried out using PBMCs. The CDR3 loop reads CASLRSAGAYVAYNEQFF. The CDR3 DNA is TGTGCCAGCTTGCGGTCCGCGGGGGCATATGTCGCCTACAATGAGCAGTTCTTC.